This TCR beta chain was identified during a study of blood T cell repertoires in COVID-19. The germline V gene encodes CDR1 SGDLS and CDR2 YYNGEE. V shed 2 bases, J shed 8 bases, and the junction held 16 bases outside the gene matches. CDR3 size: 17 residues. Assay: immunoSEQ multiplex PCR; the TCRdb copy retains only in-frame clones and omits some. The sample carries approximately 250,000 clones, roughly 90% recorded once. This TCR came from a man in his forties who had been exposed to COVID-19. Sequenced input: PBMCs or T cells enriched from blood (not recorded which). The chain recombines TRBV9 with TRBJ2-3; the match to TRBD2 covers 8 bases. The CDR3 loop is CASSVRGSGMSGGTQYF. The DNA of the CDR3 is TGTGCCAGCAGCGTTCGAGGTAGCGGGATGTCGGGCGGTACGCAGTATTTT.